This passage covers 12 T cell receptor beta chains from one sample sequenced in a study of beta chain features in type 1 diabetes. The entirety of the isolated RNA underwent reverse transcription, so expressed TCRB transcripts were sequenced. Here immunoSEQ multiplex PCR was the method, and the copy in TCRdb shows in-frame clones only, minus some. The table includes tens of thousands of clones, approximately 32% detected once. The sequenced sample was stem cell memory CD4+ T cells from blood. The receptor source for this set is a young woman in good health.

The table lists this clone with a few counts. CDR3 residues: CASSGPGGRYAYEQYF. CDR3 bases: TGTGCCAGCAGTGGCCCAGGGGGCAGGTACGCCTACGAGCAGTACTTC. J is TRBJ2-7 and V is TRBV25-1, with 8 bases lining up with TRBD1. Germline assignment: CDR1 MGHDK and CDR2 SYGVNS. This CDR3 is 16 amino acids long. The V gene end was trimmed by 4 bases and the J gene end by 2 bases; junction bases not matched to a gene: 10.

V usage is TRBV30 and J usage is TRBJ1-2; D call uncertain. This CDR3 comprises 12 residues. The V end was cut by 2 bases, the J end by 8 bases, with 12 bases between. The V gene's germline CDR1 is GTSNPN and CDR2 SVGIG (reference sequence). The CDR3 DNA sequence: TGTGCCTGGAGTTCCCTGACTTGGGGCTACACCTTC. Protein: CAWSSLTWGYTF.

The table lists this clone with a few counts. This chain joins TRBV7-8 and TRBJ2-7; the match to TRBD2 covers 7 bases. Germline loops: CDR1 SGHVS, CDR2 FQNEAQ. The CDR3 loop spans 16 amino acids. Trimming at V came to 4 bases and at J to 1 base, leaving 10 bases not matched to a gene. CDR3 nucleotide sequence: TGTGCCAGCAGCTCGCCCTTTGGGCGGGGGTCCTACGAGCAGTACTTC. Protein: CASSSPFGRGSYEQYF.

This clone was observed a few times. The chain is built from TRBV6-1 and TRBJ2-2; D unresolved. The germline V and J ends were trimmed by 10 bases and 1 base, with 10 bases remaining between them. The CDR3 loop spans 13 amino acids. Per the germline V gene, CDR1 is MNHNS and CDR2 is SASEGT. The CDR3 region has the DNA TGTGCCACCCCAACGGGGAACACCGGGGAGCTGTTTTTT. Amino acids: CATPTGNTGELFF.

This clone was recorded a few times. The rearrangement links TRBV7-9 to TRBJ1-2; 8 bases align to TRBD1. The CDR3 runs 14 residues. V trimming: 6 bases; J trimming: 5 bases; junction bases outside the gene matches: 8. Germline-derived CDR1 and CDR2 are SEHNR and FQNEAQ (reference sequence). The CDR3 coding sequence is TGTGCCAGCAGTCACACAGGGGGGGAGTATGGCTACACCTTC. Its protein product is CASSHTGGEYGYTF.

The J gene is TRBJ1-2, the V gene TRBV19; 9 bases match TRBD1. Trimming removed 3 bases from V and 10 bases from J; junction bases left unmatched: 12. The CDR3 sequence is 15 residues long. The germline V gene encodes CDR1 LNHDA and CDR2 SQIVND (reference sequence). CDR3 in DNA: TGTGCCAGTAGTATGGGACAGGGCAGGTTTAATGACTACACCTTC. Its protein product is CASSMGQGRFNDYTF.

The rearrangement joins TRBV2 to TRBJ2-7, with 8 bases aligning to TRBD2. The length of the CDR3 is 13 residues. Germline V gene sequence: CDR1 SNHLY, CDR2 FYNNEI. After removal of 10 bases from V and 4 bases from J, the junction contained 9 bases not matched to a gene. CDR3 residues: CATSPGLGYEQYF. The CDR3, as DNA: TGTGCCACGTCACCGGGACTAGGGTACGAGCAGTACTTC.

The J gene is TRBJ2-2, the V gene TRBV30, with D hard to call. V lost 0 bases, J lost 6 bases, and 8 bases lay in between. This CDR3 is built from 13 residues. CDR1 and CDR2 from the germline V gene are GTSNPN and SVGIG (reference sequence). This CDR3 is CAWSVQIAGELFF. The CDR3, as DNA: TGTGCCTGGAGTGTACAGATTGCCGGGGAGCTGTTTTTT.

A few counts support this clone. CDR3: CASSSDRGVHEQYF. The CDR3 DNA is TGCGCCAGCAGCTCGGACAGGGGGGTCCACGAGCAGTACTTC. The gene calls are TRBV5-1 and TRBJ2-7, with 10 bases that match TRBD1. The ends lost 3 bases at V and 5 bases at J; junction bases unmatched: 5. The CDR3 consists of 14 residues. Germline V gene sequence: CDR1 SGHRS, CDR2 YFSETQ.

The rearrangement joins TRBV5-6 to TRBJ2-3; 11 bases are a match to TRBD2. The V segment lost 4 bases and the J segment 4 bases; nucleotides outside the gene matches: 5. From germline, CDR1 is SGHDT and CDR2 YYEEEE. The CDR3 sequence is 15 residues long. This CDR3 is CASSPTSGNADTQYF. CDR3 DNA: TGTGCCAGCAGCCCGACTAGCGGGAATGCAGATACGCAGTATTTT.

This clone turned up a few times. This chain connects TRBV11-2 to TRBJ2-7; D gene uncertain. This CDR3 has 15 residues. Between the trimmed V and J ends, which lost 1 base and 3 bases, there was a span of 13 bases. Germline V gene sequence: CDR1 SGHAT, CDR2 FQNNGV. The CDR3 DNA reads TGTGCCAGCAGCTTAGCGCGTCCCCGTCACTACGAGCAGTACTTC. This sequence encodes CASSLARPRHYEQYF.

In DNA, the CDR3 is TGTGCCAGCAGTTCCGACAGCAACTATGGCTACACCTTC. Its translation: CASSSDSNYGYTF. The chain recombines TRBV6-1 with TRBJ1-2; possible D gene TRBD1, 5 bases. The CDR3 runs 13 residues. V was shortened by 5 bases and J by 2 bases, with 9 bases between the two germline ends. The germline V gene has CDR1 MNHNS and CDR2 SASEGT.